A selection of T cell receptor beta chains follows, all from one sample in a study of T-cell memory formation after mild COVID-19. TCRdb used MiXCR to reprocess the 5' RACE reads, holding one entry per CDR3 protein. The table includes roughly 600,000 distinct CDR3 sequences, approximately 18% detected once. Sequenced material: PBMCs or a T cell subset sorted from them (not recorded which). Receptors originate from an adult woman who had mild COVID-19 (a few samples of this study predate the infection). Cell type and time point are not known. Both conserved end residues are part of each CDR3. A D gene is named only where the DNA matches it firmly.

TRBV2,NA,CASSARGGYTF
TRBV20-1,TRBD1,CSAGQGRTEAFF
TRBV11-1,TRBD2,CASSLVAGAYEQYF
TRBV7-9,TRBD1,CASSSGQGVTGELFF
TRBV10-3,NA,CAISESRGTANNQPQHF
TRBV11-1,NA,CASSLAPGGDGYTF
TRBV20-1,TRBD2,CSARDHGLAGTDTQYF
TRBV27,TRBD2,CASSLEGTAGGRELFF
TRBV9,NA,CASSVAISGANTGELFF
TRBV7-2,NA,CASTGRRVGSTEAFF
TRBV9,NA,CASSVEGSEAFF
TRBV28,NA,CATHGGMAPGNTIYF
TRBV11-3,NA,CASSLAGPMNEQFF
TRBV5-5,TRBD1,CASSFPGTGRSPLHF
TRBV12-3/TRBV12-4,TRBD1,CASMGQTPYEQYF
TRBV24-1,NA,CATSDPQGGRIHEQFF
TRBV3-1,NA,CASSLRGGGWGTQYF
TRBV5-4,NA,CASSLYRRSNSPLHF
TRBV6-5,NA,CASSYYRWNEQFF
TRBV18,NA,CASSPPGGAISYEQYF
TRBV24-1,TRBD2,CATSDSGLAGGNEQYF
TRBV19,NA,CASSPPGDDEQFF
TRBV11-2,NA,CASSFRGIYEQYF
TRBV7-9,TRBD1,CASTYSGTEGYGYTF
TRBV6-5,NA,CASGTVRDTQYF
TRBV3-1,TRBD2,CASSQYRGGSDEQYF